This T cell receptor beta chain emerged from a study of CXCR3-negative and CXCR3-positive naive CD8 T cells. The libraries of TRB cDNA were prepared using 5' RACE with UMI labels. TCRdb reprocessed the 5' RACE reads, keeping one entry per CDR3 protein, no DNA. The sample data list 130,000 to 150,000 distinct CDR3 sequences. As to this clonotype: What it binds is not known.

CDR3 size: 17 residues. Germline V lookup: CDR1 SGHRS, CDR2 YFSETQ. Broader study findings: A higher hydrophobicity marked the TRB CDR3s of CXCR3-positive naive cells versus CXCR3-negative naive cells. Relative to memory CD8+ cells, whose diversity was much lower, both naive subsets had comparably high diversity.

The sequencing sample was made of naive CXCR3+ CD8+ T cells from blood. Specified subset: CD45RO-CCR7+CD27+CD95- naive CD8+ T cells expressing CXCR3 (TNR3+). This TCR derives from a human donor in good health. Some clones in this sample may be carry-over from other donors' samples. The chain joins TRBV5-1 to TRBJ2-1; checking the TCRdb D call of TRBD2 is not possible without DNA. CDR3 amino acids: CASSLVPSGGGYNEQFF.